A selection of T cell receptor beta chains follows, all from one sample in a study of glioma-infiltrating T cells. Each CDR3 protein gets one entry after TCRdb re-called the multiplex PCR reads with MiXCR. The sample lists fewer than 500,000 distinct CDR3 sequences; 41% were seen once. Sequenced input: glioma tissue, nonneoplastic brain tissue, or PBMCs (not recorded which). The receptors here all came from a human donor with low-grade glioma or glioblastoma, undergoing nonglioma brain surgery, or in good health (not recorded which). Each CDR3 is given with its conserved first and last residue. The order of the fields is V gene, clone size, D gene, J gene, CDR3 protein, CDR3 DNA. A D gene is named only where the DNA matches it firmly. Clone size, where shown, is once, few, many, or a class for clones that have expanded.

TRBV6-6,NA,TRBD2,TRBJ2-7,CASSYLAGVHEQYF,TGTGCCAGCAGTTACCTAGCGGGAGTCCACGAGCAGTACTTC
TRBV20-1,NA,NA,TRBJ1-4,CSARDSGANGNEKLFF,TGCAGTGCTAGAGATAGCGGGGCAAACGGCAATGAAAAACTGTTTTTT
TRBV28,NA,NA,TRBJ2-2,CASRTQGWTGELFF,TGTGCCAGCAGGACTCAGGGGTGGACCGGGGAGCTGTTTTTT
TRBV4-1,few,TRBD2,TRBJ2-7,CASSQEALAEVPGEQYF,TGCGCCAGCAGCCAAGAAGCGCTAGCGGAAGTCCCGGGGGAGCAGTACTTC
TRBV10-3,NA,NA,TRBJ1-2,CAISERMGENYGYTF,TGTGCCATCAGTGAGCGCATGGGTGAAAACTATGGCTACACCTTC
TRBV28,few,NA,TRBJ2-7,CASSFSYSSYEQYF,TGTGCCAGCAGTTTTAGTTATAGCTCCTACGAGCAGTACTTC
TRBV7-2,few,TRBD2,TRBJ2-7,CASSWGLAGVGEQYF,TGTGCCAGCAGCTGGGGACTAGCGGGAGTGGGCGAGCAGTACTTC
TRBV12-3/TRBV12-4,NA,TRBD1,TRBJ1-1,CASIPDRGHLMNTGAFF,TGTGCCAGCATCCCGGACAGGGGGCATCTCATGAACACTGGAGCTTTCTTT
TRBV20-1,few,NA,TRBJ1-1,CSATRDTNTEAFF,TGCAGTGCTACCAGGGATACGAACACTGAAGCTTTCTTT
TRBV20-1,many,TRBD1,TRBJ1-1,CSARVTTGGNTEAFF,TGCAGTGCTAGAGTTACGACAGGGGGGAACACTGAAGCTTTCTTT
TRBV10-3,NA,NA,TRBJ1-6,CAITWDGGRSPLHF,TGTGCCATCACCTGGGACGGCGGGCGCTCACCCCTCCACTTT
TRBV6-9,many,NA,TRBJ1-2,CASSYTNNYGYTF,TGTGCCAGCAGTTATACAAATAACTATGGCTACACCTTC
TRBV6-1,many,NA,TRBJ2-7,CASSGWTDSYEQYF,TGTGCCAGCAGTGGTTGGACAGACTCCTACGAGCAGTACTTC
TRBV6-1,NA,NA,TRBJ1-1,CASSELAGANTEAFF,TGTGCCAGCAGTGAATTAGCCGGGGCAAACACTGAAGCTTTCTTT
TRBV6-2/TRBV6-3,few,NA,TRBJ2-7,CASTEGRGWDSYEQYF,TGTGCCAGCACCGAAGGTAGGGGTTGGGACTCCTACGAGCAGTACTTC
TRBV14,few,TRBD1,TRBJ2-7,CASSPYEDRAKDEQYF,TGTGCCAGCAGCCCATACGAGGACAGGGCCAAGGACGAGCAGTACTTC
TRBV28,many,TRBD1,TRBJ1-5,CASRYLDRSSGKPQHF,TGTGCCAGCAGATATTTGGACAGGTCCTCCGGGAAGCCCCAGCATTTT
TRBV7-9,NA,TRBD2,TRBJ2-1,CASSRLAGHSYNEQFF,TGTGCCAGCAGCAGATTAGCGGGACACTCTTACAATGAGCAGTTCTTC
TRBV6-2/TRBV6-3,many,TRBD2,TRBJ2-1,CASSISGRSYNEQFF,TGTGCCAGCAGTATTAGCGGGAGGTCCTACAATGAGCAGTTCTTC
TRBV20-1,few,TRBD1,TRBJ1-1,CSAGDRNTEAFF,TGCAGTGCCGGGGACAGGAACACTGAAGCTTTCTTT